Detailed here is one T cell receptor (beta chain). This sample was included in a study of CD8 T cells in Susac syndrome. With random hexamers, roughly 0.45 to 1 ug RNA was reverse transcribed. In TCRdb, the immunoSEQ multiplex PCR reads were re-called with MiXCR into one record per CDR3 protein. The sample has about 70,000 distinct CDR3 sequences; roughly 95% are singletons. The clonotype was recovered from a human donor with multiple sclerosis. Sequencing was carried out using CD4+ T cells from PBMCs.

CDR3 sequence reads: CSAEGRSSYEQYF. The DNA of the CDR3 is TGCAGTGCTGAGGGCCGGAGCTCCTACGAGCAGTACTTC. The chain links TRBV20-1 to TRBJ2-7, with TRBD2 as a possible D gene (5 bases). Trimming pared 5 bases from V and 0 bases from J, leaving 11 bases between. This CDR3 region has 13 residues. Germline CDR1 DFQATT, CDR2 SNEGSKA (reference sequence).